The 5 T cell receptor beta chains in this list originate from one sample, sequenced in a study of T cell changes during pregnancy in multiple sclerosis. This table comes from immunoSEQ multiplex PCR, and its TCRdb copy is limited to in-frame clones, with some not included. The sample shows some 44,000 clones, approximately 90% of them seen only once. The sample consisted of CD4+ T cells from peripheral blood mononuclear cells, taken in the third trimester of pregnancy. The origin of the receptors is a female donor with multiple sclerosis, enrolled in a pregnancy study.

The V gene is TRBV9, the J gene TRBJ2-3, with 11 bases identical to TRBD2. V was pared by 0 bases and J by 0 bases, with 6 bases of the junction left unmatched. The CDR3 runs 18 residues. CDR1 and CDR2 from the germline V gene are SGDLS and YYNGEE. This CDR3 reads CASSVASGRQTSTDTQYF. CDR3 bases: TGTGCCAGCAGCGTAGCTAGCGGGAGGCAAACTAGCACAGATACGCAGTATTTT.

The rearrangement uses TRBV11-3 and TRBJ2-3, with D unresolved. Trimming took 1 base from V and 2 from J, leaving 10 bases between them. This CDR3 comprises 15 residues. The germline V gene has CDR1 SGHNT and CDR2 YENEEA. The CDR3 region has the DNA TGTGCCAGCAGCTTAGGAGGTTTAGACACAGATACGCAGTATTTT. Translating gives CASSLGGLDTDTQYF.

The genes are TRBV4-2 and TRBJ2-6, with a possible D match to TRBD1 (6 bases). V shed 1 base and J shed 4 bases, with 11 bases lying between them. Germline CDR1 is LGHNA and CDR2 is YNFKEQ. The length of the CDR3 is 16 residues. The CDR3 spells CASSQGQVSGANVLTF. The CDR3 DNA is TGTGCCAGCAGCCAAGGACAGGTTTCGGGGGCCAACGTCCTGACTTTC.

V usage is TRBV5-4 and J usage is TRBJ2-1, with 8 bases matching TRBD2. V shed 1 base, J shed 9 bases, and the junction held 9 bases outside the gene matches. Germline values: CDR1 SGHNT, CDR2 YYREEE (reference sequence). The CDR3 is made up of 15 amino acids. CDR3 nucleotide sequence: TGTGCCAGCAGCTTGCCGCGCGGGAGCGGGAGTGAGCAGTTCTTC. Translation gives CASSLPRGSGSEQFF.

The chain is built from TRBV6-1 and TRBJ2-2; 8 nucleotides line up with TRBD2. The CDR3 covers 14 residues. The V gene's germline CDR1 is MNHNS and CDR2 SASEGT. V lost 6 bases to trimming and J lost 7 bases; unmatched junction nucleotides: 7. The CDR3 is CASRDGLAGGELFF. The CDR3 DNA reads as TGTGCCAGCAGAGACGGACTAGCCGGCGGGGAGCTGTTTTTT.